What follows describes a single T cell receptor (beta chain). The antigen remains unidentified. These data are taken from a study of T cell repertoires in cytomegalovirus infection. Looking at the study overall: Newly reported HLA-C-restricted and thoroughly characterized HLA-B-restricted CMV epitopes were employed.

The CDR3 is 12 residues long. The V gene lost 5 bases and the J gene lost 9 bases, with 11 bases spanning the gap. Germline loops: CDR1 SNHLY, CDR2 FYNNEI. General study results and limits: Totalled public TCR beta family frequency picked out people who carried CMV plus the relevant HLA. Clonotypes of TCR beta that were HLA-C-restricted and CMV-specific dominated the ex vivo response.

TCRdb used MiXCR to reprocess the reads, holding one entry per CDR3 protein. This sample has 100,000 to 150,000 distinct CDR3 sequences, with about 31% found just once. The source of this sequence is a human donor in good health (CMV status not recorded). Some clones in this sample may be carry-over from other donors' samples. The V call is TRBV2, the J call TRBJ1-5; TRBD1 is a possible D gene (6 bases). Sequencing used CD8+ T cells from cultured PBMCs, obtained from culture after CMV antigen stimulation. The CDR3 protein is CASSRDIRPQHF. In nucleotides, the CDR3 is TGTGCCAGCAGTCGGGACATAAGGCCCCAGCATTTT.